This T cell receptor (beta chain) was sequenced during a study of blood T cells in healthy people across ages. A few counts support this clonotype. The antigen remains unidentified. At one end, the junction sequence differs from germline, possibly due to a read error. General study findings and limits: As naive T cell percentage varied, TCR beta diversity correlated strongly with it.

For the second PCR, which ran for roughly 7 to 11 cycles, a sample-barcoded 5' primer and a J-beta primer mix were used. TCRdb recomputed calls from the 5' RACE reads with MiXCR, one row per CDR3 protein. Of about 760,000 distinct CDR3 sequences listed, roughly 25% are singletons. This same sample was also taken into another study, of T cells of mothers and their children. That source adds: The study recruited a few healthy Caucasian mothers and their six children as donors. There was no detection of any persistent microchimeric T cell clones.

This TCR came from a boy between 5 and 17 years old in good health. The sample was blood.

DNA of the CDR3: TGTGCCAGCACCCCCTTGGTTGCGGGGAACACCGGGGAGCTGGTTTTT. Its protein product is CASTPLVAGNTGELVF. The chain joins TRBV9 to TRBJ2-2; TRBD2 might be the D (6 bases). In germline, CDR1 is SGDLS, CDR2 YYNGEE. This CDR3 has 16 amino acids. Full variable domain (remainder filled in from reference TRBV9 and TRBJ2-2): DSGVTQTPKHLITATGQRVTLRCSPRSGDLSVYWYQQSLDQGLQFLIQYYNGEERAKGNILERFSAQQFPDLHSELNLSSLELGDSALYFCASTPLVAGNTGELVFGEGSRLTVL.